Listed here are 32 T cell receptor beta chains from one sample, sequenced in a study of T cells in localized non-small cell lung cancer. Libraries were prepared by immunoSEQ multiplex PCR; TCRdb keeps only in-frame clonotypes and omits some of them. The sample has 2,000 or so clones; approximately 19% are singletons. The sample in question was lung tumor tissue, obtained before any cancer treatment. These receptors came from a male donor at least 60 years old with stage I lung adenocarcinoma.

The J gene is TRBJ2-1, the V gene TRBV18, with TRBD2 matching 7 bases. The germline V gene has CDR1 KGHSH and CDR2 LQKENI. With 3 bases clipped from V and 6 bases from J, the junction kept 8 bases outside the gene matches. The CDR3 sequence is 15 residues long. The CDR3 DNA sequence: TGTGCCAGCTCACCTATGACTAGCTCGGTCAATGAGCAGTTCTTC. This translates into CASSPMTSSVNEQFF.

This clone was seen only a few times. This chain links TRBV1 with TRBJ2-5; TRBD1 is the table's D call, not checked against the DNA. TRBV1 represents a pseudogene. This CDR3 is 16 amino acids long. The CDR3 DNA follows: TGCACCAGCAGCCAAGAATTCGTAGGGGTAGGAGAGACCCAGTACTTC. Its translation: CTSSQEFVGVGETQYF.

This clone was counted a few times. CDR3 DNA sequence: TGTGCCACCAGCAGAGATCGCGGGGAATCCGTCAAGGGCGGAGGTAATGAGCAGTTCTTC. It translates to CATSRDRGESVKGGGNEQFF. J is TRBJ2-1 and V is TRBV15, with D possibly being TRBD2 (6 bases). V was shortened by 0 bases and J by 7 bases, with 28 bases between the two germline ends. This CDR3 region has 20 residues. Germline assignment: CDR1 LNHNV and CDR2 YYDKDF (reference sequence).

Remarks on this clone: The same CDR3 also results from other DNA sequences found in this sample. This chain joins TRBV19 and TRBJ2-7; no clear D gene. CDR1 is LNHDA, CDR2 SQIVND, per germline (reference sequence). This CDR3 has 13 amino acids. The ends were cut back, 1 base at V and 4 bases at J, with 8 bases in the middle. The CDR3 loop is CASSIGFGYEQYF. CDR3 nucleotide sequence: TGTGCCAGTAGTATAGGATTCGGGTACGAGCAGTACTTC. The variable domain in full, completed from reference TRBV19 and TRBJ2-7, reads DGGITQSPKYLFRKEGQNVTLSCEQNLNHDAMYWYRQDPGQGLRLIYYSQIVNDFQKGDIAEGYSVSREKKESFPLTVTSAQKNPTAFYLCASSIGFGYEQYFGPGTRLTVT.

This clone was counted between two and nine times. The V gene is TRBV6-8, the J gene TRBJ1-6; maybe TRBD1 (6 bases). V was cut by 0 bases and J by 0 bases, with 12 bases left in between. The germline gives CDR1 MNHGY, CDR2 SAAAGT. This CDR3 has 18 amino acids. CDR3 sequence reads: CASSYSLLGHSYNSPLHF. As DNA, the CDR3 is TGTGCCAGCAGTTACTCCCTTCTGGGACACTCCTATAATTCACCCCTCCACTTT.

The sample holds a few counts of this clone. The chain links TRBV6-8 to TRBJ1-1; the D is unclear. Germline V gene data show CDR1 as MNHGY and CDR2 as SAAAGT. V dropped 8 bases and J dropped 7 bases, with 17 bases sitting between them. CDR3 length: 13 amino acids. The CDR3, as DNA: TGTGCCAGCTCACGAAACGGAGACGGTGAAGCTTTCTTT. Its protein product is CASSRNGDGEAFF.

The chain has TRBV19 and TRBJ1-1; no definite D call. CDR1 and CDR2 from the germline V gene are LNHDA and SQIVND (reference sequence). The V end lost 7 bases, the J end lost 0 bases, and 15 bases lay between the germline ends. The CDR3 is made up of 15 amino acids. The CDR3 DNA follows: TGTGCCAGTACCACTGGGAGTAGAATGAACACTGAAGCTTTCTTT. It encodes CASTTGSRMNTEAFF.

This rearrangement joins TRBV19 to TRBJ1-2; D is uncertain. CDR1 is LNHDA and CDR2 is SQIVND in the germline V gene (reference sequence). V was clipped by 6 bases and J by 0 bases, with 20 bases between them. This CDR3 contains 17 residues. CDR3 residues: CASSKFRRYTANYGYTF. DNA for the CDR3: TGTGCCAGTAGCAAGTTCCGGCGGTACACCGCTAACTATGGCTACACCTTC. The variable domain in full, with the rest retrieved from reference TRBV19 and TRBJ1-2, is DGGITQSPKYLFRKEGQNVTLSCEQNLNHDAMYWYRQDPGQGLRLIYYSQIVNDFQKGDIAEGYSVSREKKESFPLTVTSAQKNPTAFYLCASSKFRRYTANYGYTFGSGTRLTVV.

This clone was counted a few times. This rearrangement joins TRBV5-1 to TRBJ2-5, with 11 bases lining up with TRBD1. Germline CDR1 reads SGHRS; CDR2 reads YFSETQ. CDR3 length: 15 residues. J lost 5 bases, V lost 7 bases, and 10 bases had no gene match. CDR3 sequence reads: CASRRGTGGFETQYF. In nucleotides, the CDR3 is TGCGCCAGCCGAAGAGGGACAGGGGGTTTCGAGACCCAGTACTTC.

The chain recombines TRBV28 with TRBJ1-1; D is perhaps TRBD1 (5 bases). CDR3 size: 15 residues. V dropped 6 bases and J dropped 3 bases, with 17 bases sitting between them. From germline, CDR1 is MDHEN and CDR2 SYDVKM. The CDR3 reads CASSRPDSVYTEAFF. CDR3 nucleotides: TGTGCCAGCAGCCGACCAGACAGTGTATACACTGAAGCTTTCTTT.

This clone has a handful of counts. V gene TRBV9 combines with J gene TRBJ2-1; 7 bases agree with TRBD2. This CDR3 has 18 residues. V was clipped by 0 bases and J by 4 bases; unmatched bases: 13. Germline CDR1 and CDR2: SGDLS and YYNGEE. The CDR3 region has the DNA TGTGCCAGCAGCGTAGGAGATGAAGCGGCGGGGGTGTACAATGAGCAGTTCTTC. The encoded protein is CASSVGDEAAGVYNEQFF. Variable domain in full (rest from reference TRBV9 and TRBJ2-1): DSGVTQTPKHLITATGQRVTLRCSPRSGDLSVYWYQQSLDQGLQFLIQYYNGEERAKGNILERFSAQQFPDLHSELNLSSLELGDSALYFCASSVGDEAAGVYNEQFFGPGTRLTVL.

V and J are TRBV11-3 and TRBJ1-1; 9 bases match TRBD1. CDR3 length: 14 amino acids. Germline V CDR1 and CDR2: SGHNT, YENEEA. V gave up 5 bases and J gave up 7 bases; unmatched junction bases: 8. In DNA form, the CDR3 reads TGTGCCAGCAGCCCATGGGACAGGGCGATTGAAGCTTTCTTT. Its protein is CASSPWDRAIEAFF.

The J gene is TRBJ2-5, the V gene TRBV19; the D gene is possibly TRBD2 (5 bases). Germline loops: CDR1 LNHDA, CDR2 SQIVND (reference sequence). CDR3 length: 15 amino acids. The V end lost 3 bases, the J end lost 5 bases, and 16 bases lay between the germline ends. Here the CDR3 DNA reads TGTGCCAGTAGTATTTCTGGCCCCCGGAGGGAGACCCAGTACTTC. Its translation: CASSISGPRRETQYF.

The chain joins TRBV11-3 to TRBJ1-2, with D unclear. The germline CDR1 and CDR2 sequences are SGHNT and YENEEA. Between the trimmed V and J ends, which lost 0 bases and 5 bases, there was a span of 16 bases. The CDR3 runs to 16 residues. The DNA of the CDR3 is TGTGCCAGCAGCTTAGATGGGTCACCTCCTTCATATGGCTACACCTTC. It encodes CASSLDGSPPSYGYTF.

This clone was counted a few times. The chain recombines TRBV9 with TRBJ2-7; no clear D gene. V lost 0 bases and J 2 bases, leaving 6 bases between the germline ends. This CDR3 contains 13 residues. Germline assignment: CDR1 SGDLS and CDR2 YYNGEE. The CDR3 DNA follows: TGTGCCAGCAGCGTAGTCCCTACCTACGAGCAGTACTTC. This sequence encodes CASSVVPTYEQYF. The full variable domain, with the rest looked up from reference TRBV9 and TRBJ2-7, is DSGVTQTPKHLITATGQRVTLRCSPRSGDLSVYWYQQSLDQGLQFLIQYYNGEERAKGNILERFSAQQFPDLHSELNLSSLELGDSALYFCASSVVPTYEQYFGPGTRLTVT.

This clone was picked up a small number of times. One or more bases were not read clearly; the residue they encode is written X. The rearrangement joins TRBV11-3 to TRBJ1-4, with D hard to call. Germline V gene lookup returns CDR1 SGHNT and CDR2 YENEEA. The CDR3 extends over 14 amino acids. Trimming took off 5 bases at V and 8 bases at J, with 15 bases between the two ends. This CDR3 is CASSVPXAGEKLFF. The CDR3 DNA is TGTGCCAGCAGCGTTCCGRGGGCTGGGGAAAAACTGTTTTTT.

This clone is large by share. The V call is TRBV6-8, the J call TRBJ2-7; D may be TRBD1 or TRBD2 (5 bases each). Germline CDR1 is MNHGY and CDR2 is SAAAGT. CDR3 length: 13 residues. The CDR3 sequence is CATGTESTYEQYF. Here the CDR3 DNA reads TGTGCTACCGGGACGGAATCGACCTACGAGCAGTACTTC.

This clone is classed as medium-sized. The rearrangement joins TRBV7-4 to TRBJ2-3, with 9 bases identical to TRBD1. The CDR3 is made up of 14 amino acids. Germline V gene data show CDR1 as SGHVT and CDR2 as SQSDAQ. Unmatched junction bases numbered 0, after V lost 4 bases and J lost 1 base. The CDR3: CASSWTGGTDTQYF. CDR3 DNA: TGTGCCAGCAGCTGGACAGGGGGCACAGATACGCAGTATTTT.

The chain is built from TRBV29-1 and TRBJ2-7, with D possibly being TRBD1 (6 bases). The V gene lost 2 bases and the J gene lost 6 bases, with 14 bases spanning the gap. Germline V gives CDR1 SQVTM, CDR2 ANQGSEA. There are 13 residues in the CDR3. CDR3 bases: TGCAGCGTTGAATTACAGGGAATGGGCGAGCAGTACTTC. This sequence encodes CSVELQGMGEQYF.

This clone was detected a few times. This chain connects TRBV11-3 to TRBJ2-7; D is possibly TRBD1 (5 bases). V was shortened by 5 bases and J by 2 bases, with 16 bases between the two germline ends. The germline V gene has CDR1 SGHNT and CDR2 YENEEA. The CDR3 is 15 residues long. The chain's CDR3 is CASSQGWTPPYEQYF. Written as DNA, the CDR3 is TGTGCCAGCAGCCAAGGGTGGACACCTCCCTACGAGCAGTACTTC.

This chain uses TRBV18 with TRBJ1-4; possible D gene TRBD1, 5 bases. Trimming left V 3 bases short and J 4 bases short, with 12 bases between. The CDR3 consists of 15 residues. Looked up from germline, CDR1 is KGHSH and CDR2 is LQKENI. The CDR3 sequence is CASSPSGTINEKLFF. The CDR3 DNA reads as TGTGCCAGCTCACCTTCCGGGACCATTAATGAAAAACTGTTTTTT. The full variable domain, rest sourced from reference TRBV18 and TRBJ1-4, is NAGVMQNPRHLVRRRGQEARLRCSPMKGHSHVYWYRQLPEEGLKFMVYLQKENIIDESGMPKERFSAEFPKEGPSILRIQQVVRGDSAAYFCASSPSGTINEKLFFGSGTQLSVL.

A single count supports this clone. The chain links TRBV28 to TRBJ2-7; D is perhaps TRBD1 (5 bases). Germline CDR1 is MDHEN and CDR2 is SYDVKM. The CDR3 consists of 14 residues. Trimming cost V 8 bases and J 0 bases, with 14 bases left between them. In DNA form, the CDR3 reads TGTGCCAGCTTGGGGTCAGGGCGCTCCTACGAGCAGTACTTC. The encoded protein is CASLGSGRSYEQYF.

This clone has only a few counts. The chain uses TRBV9 and TRBJ2-5; possibly TRBD1 or TRBD2 for D (6 bases each). The germline V gene has CDR1 SGDLS and CDR2 YYNGEE. CDR3 size: 15 residues. Trimming removed 0 bases from V and 4 bases from J, with 13 bases in between. CDR3 nucleotides: TGTGCCAGCAGCGTAGTTGGGGGGCAAACAGAGACCCAGTACTTC. It codes for CASSVVGGQTETQYF.

This clone is medium-sized by share. This chain joins TRBV6-8 and TRBJ2-5; maybe TRBD2 (6 bases). CDR3 length equals 15 residues. The germline V and J ends were trimmed by 6 bases and 2 bases, with 16 bases remaining between them. The germline gives CDR1 MNHGY, CDR2 SAAAGT. The CDR3 loop reads CASRELTRGQETQYF. In nucleotides, the CDR3 is TGTGCCAGCAGAGAACTGACGCGGGGACAAGAGACCCAGTACTTC.

This clone was seen a few times. J is TRBJ2-7 and V is TRBV18; 9 bases agree with TRBD1. Trimming removed 0 bases from V and 4 bases from J; junction bases left unmatched: 1. CDR1 and CDR2 from the germline V gene are KGHSH and LQKENI. The CDR3 has 14 residues. CDR3 DNA sequence: TGTGCCAGCTCACCACCGGGACAGGGTTACGAGCAGTACTTC. Encoded protein: CASSPPGQGYEQYF.

The V call is TRBV7-6, the J call TRBJ1-6; D is undetermined. The V end was cut by 0 bases, the J end by 7 bases, with 13 bases between. This CDR3 has 16 residues. Germline values: CDR1 SGHVS, CDR2 FNYEAQ. CDR3 in amino acids: CASSLAVESENSPLHF. CDR3 nucleotide sequence: TGTGCCAGCAGCTTAGCGGTGGAATCGGAAAATTCACCCCTCCACTTT. Full variable domain (missing parts from reference TRBV7-6 and TRBJ1-6): GAGVSQSPRYKVTKRGQDVALRCDPISGHVSLYWYRQALGQGPEFLTYFNYEAQQDKSGLPNDRFSAERPEGSISTLTIQRTEQRDSAMYRCASSLAVESENSPLHFGNGTRLTVT.

This clone showed up just a few times. The chain has TRBV6-8 and TRBJ2-1, with 8 nucleotides matching TRBD2. This CDR3 spans 14 amino acids. J gave up 8 bases and V 2 bases, and 5 bases lay outside the gene matches. In germline, CDR1 is MNHGY, CDR2 SAAAGT. CDR3 amino acids: CASSYPGLVDEQFF. The CDR3 DNA reads as TGTGCCAGCAGTTACCCGGGACTAGTTGATGAGCAGTTCTTC.

Within the sample, this clone is medium-sized. The genes are TRBV6-8 and TRBJ2-7; tentative D call: TRBD2 (5 bases). Germline V gene sequence: CDR1 MNHGY, CDR2 SAAAGT. Trimming left V 6 bases short and J 6 bases short, with 24 bases between. The CDR3 has 16 amino acids. In nucleotides, the CDR3 is TGTGCCAGCAGACGATTTGTCGGTGGTGGAGGACCCGAGCAGTACTTC. This encodes CASRRFVGGGGPEQYF.

This clone appeared a few times. The chain recombines TRBV11-3 with TRBJ2-1; 8 bases fit TRBD2. CDR3 length: 17 amino acids. Germline lookup yields CDR1 SGHNT and CDR2 YENEEA. V lost 7 bases to trimming and J lost 1 base; unmatched junction nucleotides: 12. The DNA of the CDR3 is TGTGCCAGCACTCTAGGGGGGGGACTAGGATCCTACAATGAGCAGTTCTTC. It is translated as CASTLGGGLGSYNEQFF. Full variable domain (remainder filled in from reference TRBV11-3 and TRBJ2-1): EAGVVQSPRYKIIEKKQPVAFWCNPISGHNTLYWYLQNLGQGPELLIRYENEEAVDDSQLPKDRFSAERLKGVDSTLKIQPAELGDSAVYLCASTLGGGLGSYNEQFFGPGTRLTVL.

The chain links TRBV6-8 to TRBJ2-7; D call uncertain. This CDR3 has 12 residues. The V gene lost 6 bases and the J gene lost 5 bases, with 11 bases spanning the gap. CDR1 and CDR2 from the germline V gene are MNHGY and SAAAGT. CDR3 sequence: CASRPSRDEQYF. The CDR3 nucleotides are TGTGCCAGCAGGCCCAGTAGGGACGAGCAGTACTTC.

The chain links TRBV6-8 to TRBJ1-1; D uncertain. Between the trimmed V and J ends, which lost 4 bases and 0 bases, there was a span of 6 bases. Germline loops: CDR1 MNHGY, CDR2 SAAAGT. The CDR3 runs 13 residues. The CDR3, as DNA: TGTGCCAGCAGTTTACAGATGAACACTGAAGCTTTCTTT. This sequence encodes CASSLQMNTEAFF.

This clone was counted between two and nine times. The rearrangement joins TRBV11-3 to TRBJ1-1, with D hard to call. CDR3 size: 15 residues. V was shortened by 3 bases and J by 3 bases, with 14 bases between the two germline ends. The germline gives CDR1 SGHNT, CDR2 YENEEA. The CDR3 spells CASSFLSGDYTEAFF. CDR3 sequence (DNA): TGTGCCAGCAGCTTTCTATCGGGAGATTACACTGAAGCTTTCTTT.